Detailed here is one T cell receptor (beta chain). As yet, its antigen is unknown. The record originates from a study of PD-1 blockade in classical Hodgkin lymphoma. Regarding the study as a whole: Patients who began taking nivolumab under 1 year after ASCT were left out.

Every patient was affected by relapse after autologous stem cell transplantation, while exposure to brentuximab vedotin was not uniform. Classifying best responses yielded complete response, partial response or progressive disease. The assay was immunoSEQ multiplex PCR, and TCRdb's table has in-frame clones only and misses some. In the table there are about 97,000 clones, over 80% of which are singletons. V lost 0 bases, J lost 3 bases, and 10 bases lay in between. The germline V gene has CDR1 SGDLS and CDR2 YYNGEE. The CDR3 is 14 residues long. The chain couples TRBV9 to TRBJ2-7; unclear D gene. This receptor was obtained from a human donor with classical Hodgkin lymphoma. The material sequenced was peripheral blood mononuclear cells (PBMCs), taken at baseline. As DNA, the CDR3 is TGTGCCAGCAGCGTAGGCGCTCAAGACTACGAGCAGTACTTC. Translated: CASSVGAQDYEQYF.